A single sample is the source of the 9 T cell receptor beta chains below, sequenced in a study of blood T cell repertoires in COVID-19. The repertoire was sequenced with immunoSEQ multiplex PCR; TCRdb's copy has only in-frame clones and lacks some. This sample has about 72,000 clones, with under 90% found just once. Sequencing was carried out using peripheral blood. These receptors all stem from a man in his sixties or seventies with active or convalescent COVID-19.

This rearrangement joins TRBV18 to TRBJ2-5; 9 nucleotides line up with TRBD1. In germline, CDR1 is KGHSH, CDR2 LQKENI. The trim removed 3 bases at V and 2 bases at J, leaving 4 bases unmatched. CDR3 size: 15 residues. The CDR3 sequence: CASSPFGTGQETQYF. The CDR3 DNA reads TGTGCCAGCTCACCCTTTGGGACAGGGCAAGAGACCCAGTACTTC.

The chain is built from TRBV4-2 and TRBJ2-7; TRBD2 agrees at 15 bases. Trimming removed 4 bases from V and 7 bases from J; junction bases left unmatched: 8. The germline CDR1 and CDR2 sequences are LGHNA and YNFKEQ. CDR3 size: 16 residues. In DNA form, the CDR3 reads TGTGCCAGCAGCCCTAGGACTAGCGGGAGGGGTGGGGAGCAGTACTTC. Residues: CASSPRTSGRGGEQYF.

CDR3: CASSPRTSASYEQYF. The CDR3 coding sequence is TGCGCCAGCAGCCCCAGGACTAGCGCCTCCTACGAGCAGTACTTC. The chain couples TRBV5-1 to TRBJ2-7; the match to TRBD2 covers 9 bases. This CDR3 contains 15 residues. The germline V gene has CDR1 SGHRS and CDR2 YFSETQ. V lost 4 bases and J lost 0; bases outside the gene matches: 5.

V is TRBV5-4 and J is TRBJ2-7, with unresolved D. In germline, CDR1 is SGHNT, CDR2 YYREEE (reference sequence). V lost 9 bases and J 4 bases, leaving 23 bases between the germline ends. CDR3 size: 15 residues. The CDR3 nucleotides read TGTGCCACCAGACCAAAGAGCGCGACGACGTACGAGCAGTACTTC. Protein: CATRPKSATTYEQYF.

The chain carries TRBV29-1 and TRBJ2-7; 7 nucleotides match TRBD2. Per germline, CDR1 SQVTM and CDR2 ANQGSEA. V lost 5 bases and J lost 2; bases outside the gene matches: 9. This CDR3 is 14 amino acids long. CDR3 sequence reads: CSVTLAEFTYEQYF. The DNA for the CDR3 is TGCAGCGTTACTCTAGCGGAGTTTACCTACGAGCAGTACTTC.

The chain has TRBV5-1 and TRBJ2-3; 9 bases line up with TRBD2. The CDR3 covers 15 residues. The V gene end was trimmed by 7 bases and the J gene end by 4 bases; junction bases not matched to a gene: 10. Looked up from germline, CDR1 is SGHRS and CDR2 is YFSETQ. In nucleotides, the CDR3 is TGCGCCAGCGGGCTGCTGGCGGGAGGGGCAGATACGCAGTATTTT. Its translation is CASGLLAGGADTQYF.

The sample holds a few counts of this clone. The rearrangement joins TRBV6-5 to TRBJ2-7, with 14 bases fitting TRBD2. The CDR3 extends over 15 amino acids. In germline, CDR1 is MNHEY, CDR2 SVGAGI. V was clipped by 5 bases and J by 7 bases; unmatched bases: 7. The CDR3, as DNA: TGTGCCAGCAGTCCGGGACTAGCGGGAGCTATAGAGCAGTACTTC. It codes for CASSPGLAGAIEQYF.

This clone was counted a few times. The CDR3 nucleotides read TGTGCCACGGGACAGGGCAGGGGAGATACGCAGTATTTT. This translates into CATGQGRGDTQYF. V and J are TRBV15 and TRBJ2-3, with TRBD1 matching 9 bases. Trimming cost V 9 bases and J 5 bases; bases outside gene matches: 6. The CDR3 is 13 amino acids. Looked up from germline, CDR1 is LNHNV and CDR2 is YYDKDF (reference sequence).

In its sample, this clone was seen once. The chain combines TRBV28 with TRBJ1-2; the D is unclear. The CDR3 contains 13 residues. Between the trimmed V and J ends, which lost 6 bases and 2 bases, there was a span of 10 bases. Looked up from germline, CDR1 is MDHEN and CDR2 is SYDVKM. The CDR3 sequence is CASSPGENYGYTF. CDR3 in DNA: TGTGCCAGCAGCCCGGGAGAAAACTATGGCTACACCTTC.